This TCR beta chain was recovered during a study of shared clonotypes between healthy human individuals. Overall study results and limits: Between several donors, naive CD4 clonotypes were shared at a level of around 5.2%.

Assay execution proceeded at the deep level. This table comes from immunoSEQ multiplex PCR, and its TCRdb copy is limited to in-frame clones, with some not included. This sample has 2.3 million or so clones; more than 80% occur once, and the top ten carry about 0.37%. On this clone itself: Antigen: not known.

Germline V gives CDR1 SEHNR, CDR2 FQNEAQ (reference sequence). The CDR3 has 13 amino acids. The V gene end was trimmed by 0 bases and the J gene end by 9 bases; junction bases not matched to a gene: 3. The sequencing input was naive CD4+ T cells from PBMCs. The subset is: CD45RA+ positively selected. This sequence joins TRBV7-9 and TRBJ2-3, with TRBD2 matching over 7 bases. This receptor was obtained from a man younger than 35 in good health. Some clones in this sample may be carry-over from other donors' samples. CDR3 coding DNA: TGTGCCAGCAGCTTAGCGGGAGGGCCAACGCAGTATTTT. Translating gives CASSLAGGPTQYF.